One sample yielded the 16 T cell receptor beta chains listed below, sequenced in a study of blood T cell repertoires in COVID-19. Sequenced by immunoSEQ multiplex PCR; TCRdb stores in-frame clones only, minus some. The sample gives about 480,000 clones, 89% of which show up once; 0.7% to 1% is in the top ten. The sequenced material came from peripheral blood. The source of these receptors is a man between 18 and 29 years old with COVID-19, enrolled during active disease.

This chain links TRBV14 with TRBJ2-5; D remains ambiguous. The CDR3 extends over 15 amino acids. Trimming took off 2 bases at V and 4 bases at J, with 14 bases between the two ends. CDR1 and CDR2 from the germline V gene are SGHDN and FVKESK. Here the CDR3 reads CASSQKRLVAETQYF. CDR3 nucleotide sequence: TGTGCCAGCAGCCAAAAGAGGCTAGTAGCAGAGACCCAGTACTTC.

The chain recombines TRBV10-3 with TRBJ1-2; possible D gene TRBD1, 5 bases. The CDR3 runs 12 residues. Per germline, CDR1 ENHRY and CDR2 SYGVKD. V shed 8 bases and J shed 2 bases, with 9 bases lying between them. The CDR3 loop reads CAISGGNYGYTF. CDR3 in DNA: TGTGCCATCTCGGGGGGAAACTATGGCTACACCTTC.

This rearrangement joins TRBV10-2 to TRBJ2-7; 9 nucleotides align to TRBD2. V was clipped by 8 bases and J by 3 bases; unmatched bases: 5. CDR1 WSHSY and CDR2 SAAADI come from the germline V gene. There are 13 residues in the CDR3. The CDR3 is CASFSGSHYEQYF. As DNA, the CDR3 is TGCGCCAGCTTTAGCGGGAGCCACTACGAGCAGTACTTC.

V and J are TRBV12-5 and TRBJ1-1, with D unresolved. From germline, CDR1 is LGHNT and CDR2 FRNRAP. The ends were cut back, 2 bases at V and 1 base at J, with 8 bases in the middle. This CDR3 comprises 14 residues. The CDR3 sequence is CASGLLRSNTEAFF. The CDR3, as DNA: TGTGCTAGTGGTTTGCTGCGGTCGAACACTGAAGCTTTCTTT.

This chain uses TRBV7-9 with TRBJ1-1; D is undetermined. Trimming removed 5 bases from V and 4 bases from J, with 17 bases in between. This CDR3 region has 15 residues. Germline loops: CDR1 SEHNR, CDR2 FQNEAQ (reference sequence). The CDR3 sequence is CASSPSGRGPTEAFF. In DNA form, the CDR3 reads TGTGCCAGCAGCCCAAGCGGTCGGGGTCCCACTGAAGCTTTCTTT.

The chain uses TRBV19 and TRBJ1-5, with D possibly TRBD1 on 5 matching bases. Looked up from germline, CDR1 is LNHDA and CDR2 is SQIVND (reference sequence). CDR3 size: 16 residues. Trimming removed 1 base from V and 0 bases from J, with 10 bases in between. The CDR3 spells CASSIGRGGSNQPQHF. The CDR3 coding sequence is TGTGCCAGTAGTATAGGTCGGGGGGGTAGCAATCAGCCCCAGCATTTT.

The chain recombines TRBV19 with TRBJ1-5; D is possibly TRBD1 (5 bases). The CDR3 extends over 15 amino acids. Between the trimmed V and J ends, which lost 7 bases and 11 bases, there was a span of 24 bases. Germline CDR1 is LNHDA and CDR2 is SQIVND (reference sequence). CDR3 in DNA: TGTGCCAGTACTACCCTCGGGCAGGGAAATGTAGCCCAGCATTTT. It is translated as CASTTLGQGNVAQHF.

The chain has TRBV7-9 and TRBJ2-7; 7 bases are a match to TRBD1. The ends lost 5 bases at V and 2 bases at J; junction bases unmatched: 6. The CDR3 length is 14 residues. Germline assignment: CDR1 SEHNR and CDR2 FQNEAQ (reference sequence). This chain's CDR3 is CASSTGQSTYEQYF. As DNA, the CDR3 is TGTGCCAGCAGCACGGGACAGTCCACCTACGAGCAGTACTTC.

This chain joins TRBV29-1 and TRBJ1-2; a weak D match, TRBD1 (6 bases). Deletions cut 7 bases from V and 8 bases from J, with 20 bases between. Germline CDR1 reads SQVTM; CDR2 reads ANQGSEA. The CDR3 has 13 residues. CDR3 coding DNA: TGCAGCGCCGTGGACAGTCGACGGGAAGGCTACACCTTC. This translates into CSAVDSRREGYTF.

The count of this clone is one. This chain links TRBV6-5 with TRBJ1-3; a weak D match, TRBD1 (5 bases). Deletions cut 5 bases from V and 0 bases from J, with 11 bases between. From germline, CDR1 is MNHEY and CDR2 SVGAGI. This CDR3 comprises 15 residues. The CDR3 region is CASSPDSRSGNTIYF. DNA of the CDR3: TGTGCCAGCAGTCCCGACAGCCGCTCTGGAAACACCATATATTTT.

As for this clone: A junction boundary mismatches the germline segment, possibly from a read error. The rearrangement links TRBV20-1 to TRBJ2-1, with 11 bases lining up with TRBD2. The CDR3 has 11 amino acids. Germline CDR1 reads DFQATT; CDR2 reads SNEGSKA (reference sequence). As DNA, the CDR3 is TGCAGTGCTTCCTCGGGACTAGCGGAGATCTTC. Translation gives CSASSGLAEIF.

The V gene is TRBV18, the J gene TRBJ1-2, with 8 positions matching TRBD1. V lost 3 bases, J lost 7 bases, and 13 bases stayed unmatched. Germline CDR1 KGHSH, CDR2 LQKENI. This CDR3 comprises 16 residues. The CDR3, as DNA: TGTGCCAGCTCACCGTCTCGGGACAGGATTAATGGTGGCTACACCTTC. It yields the protein CASSPSRDRINGGYTF. The whole variable domain, remainder taken from reference TRBV18 and TRBJ1-2, is NAGVMQNPRHLVRRRGQEARLRCSPMKGHSHVYWYRQLPEEGLKFMVYLQKENIIDESGMPKERFSAEFPKEGPSILRIQQVVRGDSAAYFCASSPSRDRINGGYTFGSGTRLTVV.

The rearrangement links TRBV21-1 to TRBJ2-3; the table's D call TRBD2 went unverified against the DNA. TRBV21-1 is recorded as a pseudogene. The CDR3 sequence is 18 residues long. CDR3 sequence reads: CASAPETSGNVSTDTQYF. Here the CDR3 DNA reads TGTGCCAGCGCCCCGGAGACTAGCGGGAATGTTAGCACAGATACGCAGTATTTT.

V gene TRBV2 combines with J gene TRBJ2-3; D is possibly TRBD2 (5 bases). The CDR3 totals 13 residues. CDR1 and CDR2 (germline): SNHLY, FYNNEI. The CDR3 here is CFYGRAGTDTQYF. CDR3 DNA: TGTTTTTATGGGCGGGCGGGCACAGATACGCAGTATTTT.

The gene calls are TRBV2 and TRBJ2-7; TRBD1 is a possible D gene (5 bases). V was cut by 8 bases and J by 1 base, with 12 bases left in between. There are 13 residues in the CDR3. From germline, CDR1 is SNHLY and CDR2 FYNNEI. This CDR3 reads CASGAAESYEQYF. The CDR3 bases are TGTGCCAGCGGGGCGGCGGAATCCTACGAGCAGTACTTC.

The CDR3 sequence: CASSVADIYGYTF. The CDR3 bases are TGTGCCAGCAGCGTAGCGGACATATATGGCTACACCTTC. The rearrangement joins TRBV9 to TRBJ1-2; TRBD1 might be the D (5 bases). The CDR3 is made up of 13 amino acids. Germline lookup yields CDR1 SGDLS and CDR2 YYNGEE. V dropped 0 bases and J dropped 5 bases, with 8 bases sitting between them.